This T cell receptor beta chain was profiled in a study of Ad26.COV2.S vaccination and SARS-CoV-2 variants. Data came from immunoSEQ multiplex PCR; TCRdb stores just in-frame clones and leaves some out. The sample has some 460,000 clones; nearly 90% are singletons. The CDR3 length is 16 residues. Per the germline V gene, CDR1 is MNHEY and CDR2 is SVGEGT. Germline trimming cut 0 bases from V and 10 bases from J; bases unmatched to any gene: 8. Treatment here: 15 to 20 received Ad26.COV2.S at low or high dose, single or two shots; 5 received placebo; per-sample allocation not given. After the first vaccine or placebo injection, samples were drawn on day 63.

This specimen consisted of peripheral blood, obtained in a trial of Ad26.COV2.S vaccine versus placebo. The genes are TRBV6-2 or TRBV6-3 and TRBJ2-1; 11 nucleotides align to TRBD1. The sequence came from a person between 18 and 59 years old who received the Ad26.COV2.S COVID-19 vaccine or a placebo. The CDR3: CASSYSRGQGDREQFF. DNA of the CDR3: TGTGCCAGCAGTTACTCGAGGGGACAGGGGGATCGAGAGCAGTTCTTC.